A selection of T cell receptor beta chains follows, all from one sample in a study of cytomegalovirus exposure and HLA in healthy donors. Repertoires were generated with immunoSEQ multiplex PCR, while TCRdb's copy carries only in-frame clones and drops some. Of tens of thousands of clones in the sample, around 68% were seen once. The sequenced sample consisted of PBMCs. The receptors here all came from a woman in her 40s in good health and CMV-seropositive. Each CDR3 is given with its conserved first and last residue. The D gene is left open where the match is weak. Only some rows state a clone size, as once, few, many or a class for expanded clones.

v_gene	j_gene	d_gene	abundance	CDR3aa	CDR3nt
TRBV21-1	TRBJ1-3	.	.	CASSKEKERQGPPGNTIYF	TGTGCCAGCAGCAAAGAGAAAGAACGCCAGGGCCCGCCTGGAAACACCATATATTTT
TRBV11-2	TRBJ1-1	TRBD1	.	CASRTGGNTEAFF	TGTGCCAGCCGAACAGGGGGGAACACTGAAGCTTTCTTT
TRBV4-3	TRBJ2-7	.	few	CASSQDAASYEQYF	TGCGCCAGCAGCCAAGACGCGGCGAGCTACGAGCAGTACTTC
TRBV18	TRBJ2-5	.	.	CASSPRLGVGETQYF	TGTGCCAGCTCACCACGATTAGGGGTAGGGGAGACCCAGTACTTC
TRBV9	TRBJ1-4	.	once	CASSVEPSATNEKLFF	TGTGCCAGCAGCGTAGAACCCAGTGCAACTAATGAAAAACTGTTTTTT
TRBV28	TRBJ1-1	.	few	CASSLPGGTEAFF	TGTGCCAGCAGTTTACCGGGAGGCACTGAAGCTTTCTTT
TRBV19	TRBJ1-1	.	.	CASSERGNTEAFF	TGTGCCAGTAGTGAAAGGGGGAACACTGAAGCTTTCTTT
TRBV28	TRBJ1-1	.	.	CASNAHSGDTEAFF	TGTGCCAGCAACGCCCATTCGGGAGACACTGAAGCTTTCTTT
TRBV5-4	TRBJ2-1	.	few	CASSLTSGNEQFF	TGTGCCAGCAGCTTGACGTCCGGCAATGAGCAGTTCTTC
TRBV7-2	TRBJ2-5	.	few	CASSQGETQYF	TGTGCCAGCAGCCAGGGGGAGACCCAGTACTTC
TRBV19	TRBJ2-2	.	.	CASSLISNTGELFF	TGTGCCAGTAGTCTAATTTCCAACACCGGGGAGCTGTTTTTT
TRBV5-6	TRBJ2-5	.	.	CASSFRRMETQYF	TGTGCCAGCAGCTTTAGGCGGATGGAGACCCAGTACTTC
TRBV7-6	TRBJ1-1	.	.	CASSVTGTEAFF	TGTGCCAGCAGCGTGACAGGTACTGAAGCTTTCTTT
TRBV2	TRBJ2-1	TRBD2	.	CASRPLAGADNEQFF	TGTGCCAGCAGGCCTCTCGCGGGAGCCGACAATGAGCAGTTCTTC
TRBV13	TRBJ1-5	.	.	CASSHGGDQPQHF	TGTGCCAGCAGCCACGGCGGGGATCAGCCCCAGCATTTT
TRBV28	TRBJ1-2	.	.	CASSPEAGYLLGGYTF	TGTGCCAGCAGCCCTGAGGCGGGGTACCTTTTAGGTGGCTACACCTTC
TRBV5-6	TRBJ2-4	TRBD1	once	CASSSQQGGKNIQYF	TGTGCCAGCAGCAGCCAACAGGGGGGCAAAAACATTCAGTACTTC
TRBV15	TRBJ2-1	.	few	CATSGPQGTQFF	TGTGCCACCAGCGGACCACAGGGAACGCAGTTCTTC
TRBV5-1	TRBJ2-7	.	once	CASSLRGSTYEQYF	TGCGCCAGCAGCTTGCGCGGGTCAACCTACGAGCAGTACTTC
TRBV28	TRBJ2-7	.	.	CASSFAGYYEQYF	TGTGCCAGCAGTTTTGCGGGATACTACGAGCAGTACTTC
TRBV5-6	TRBJ2-7	TRBD1	.	CASSANPGTGAYEQYF	TGTGCCAGCAGCGCAAACCCCGGGACAGGGGCCTACGAGCAGTACTTC
TRBV5-1	TRBJ2-3	TRBD2	.	CASSQRGSTDTQYF	TGCGCCAGCAGCCAGCGGGGAAGCACAGATACGCAGTATTTT
TRBV6-1	TRBJ2-3	TRBD1	.	CASSEAQGGTDTQYF	TGTGCCAGCAGTGAAGCCCAGGGGGGCACAGATACGCAGTATTTT
TRBV6-6	TRBJ1-2	.	.	CASSSPSRGAGYTF	TGTGCCAGCAGTTCTCCAAGTCGGGGGGCTGGCTACACCTTC
TRBV30	TRBJ2-3	TRBD1	.	CAWSPWDREADTQYF	TGTGCCTGGAGTCCTTGGGACAGGGAAGCAGATACGCAGTATTTT
TRBV28	TRBJ1-1	TRBD1	.	CASSLPIGTGGIAEAFF	TGTGCCAGCAGTTTACCGATCGGGACAGGGGGCATCGCTGAAGCTTTCTTT
TRBV2	TRBJ2-1	.	.	CASNGDGNEQFF	TGTGCCAGCAACGGGGATGGAAATGAGCAGTTCTTC
TRBV10-3	TRBJ1-3	TRBD1	.	CAISPGTGKGSQSGNTIYF	TGTGCCATCAGTCCCGGGACAGGGAAGGGATCTCAATCTGGAAACACCATATATTTT
TRBV2	TRBJ2-5	TRBD2	few	CASSPGLAGGGAETQYF	TGTGCCAGCAGCCCGGGACTAGCGGGAGGGGGTGCAGAGACCCAGTACTTC
TRBV2	TRBJ2-3	.	.	CASTRHTQYF	TGTGCCAGCACTCGTCATACGCAGTATTTT
TRBV7-2	TRBJ2-2	TRBD2	once	CASSASAGGGEELFF	TGTGCCAGCAGCGCCTCAGCGGGAGGGGGAGAGGAGCTGTTTTTT